Given below is one T cell receptor (beta chain) in context. Its specificity is unknown. The source of the sample is a study of shared clonotypes between healthy human individuals. General study findings and limits: Larger estimated richness was generally recorded for naive subsets relative to memory subsets.

The authors ran the assay at deep level. DNA at about 200 ng, around 30,000 T cell genomes, went into sorted-subset replicate PCRs. Libraries were prepared by immunoSEQ multiplex PCR; TCRdb keeps only in-frame clonotypes and omits some of them. The repertoire has about 2 million clones, roughly 94% of them found once; the top ten carry approximately 0.13%. The V end was cut by 5 bases, the J end by 7 bases, with 11 bases between. The CDR3 has 13 amino acids. The germline V gene has CDR1 SGHAT and CDR2 FQNNGV. The TCR originated in a man younger than 35 in good health. The gene calls are TRBV11-2 and TRBJ2-2; D not certain. Sequenced material: naive CD4+ T cells sorted from blood. Indicated subset: CD45RA+ positively selected. The CDR3, as DNA: TGTGCCAGCAGCCGAGGTCAGGTCGGGGAGCTGTTTTTT. Protein product: CASSRGQVGELFF.